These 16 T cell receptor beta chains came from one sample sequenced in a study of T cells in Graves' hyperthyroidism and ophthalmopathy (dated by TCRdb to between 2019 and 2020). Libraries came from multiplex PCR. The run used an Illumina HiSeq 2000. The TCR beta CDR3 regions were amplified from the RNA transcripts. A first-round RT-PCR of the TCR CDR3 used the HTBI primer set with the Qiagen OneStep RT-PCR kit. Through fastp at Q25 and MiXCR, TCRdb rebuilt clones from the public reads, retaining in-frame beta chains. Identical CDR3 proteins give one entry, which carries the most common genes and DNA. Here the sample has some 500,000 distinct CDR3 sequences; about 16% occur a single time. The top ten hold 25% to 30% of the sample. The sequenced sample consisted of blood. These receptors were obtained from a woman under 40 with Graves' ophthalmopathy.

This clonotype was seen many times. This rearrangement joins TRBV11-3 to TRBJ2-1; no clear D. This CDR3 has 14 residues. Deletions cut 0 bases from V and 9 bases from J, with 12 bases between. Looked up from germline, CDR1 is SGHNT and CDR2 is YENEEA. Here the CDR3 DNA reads TGTGCCAGCAGCTTAGATCTTACCAGTCTTGAGCAGTTCTTC. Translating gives CASSLDLTSLEQFF.

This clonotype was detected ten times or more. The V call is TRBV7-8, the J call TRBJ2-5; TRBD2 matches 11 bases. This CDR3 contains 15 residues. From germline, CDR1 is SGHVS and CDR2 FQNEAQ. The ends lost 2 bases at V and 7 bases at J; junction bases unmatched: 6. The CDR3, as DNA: TGTGCCAGCAGCTTAACTAGCGGGAGCGTGGGGACCCAGTACTTC. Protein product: CASSLTSGSVGTQYF.

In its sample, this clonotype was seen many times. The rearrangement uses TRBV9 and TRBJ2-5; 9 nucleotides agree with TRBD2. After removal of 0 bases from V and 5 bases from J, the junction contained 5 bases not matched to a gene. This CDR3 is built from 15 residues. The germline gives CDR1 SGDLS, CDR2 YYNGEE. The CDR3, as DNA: TGTGCCAGCAGCGTAGAGAGCGGGAGGTCGGAGACCCAGTACTTC. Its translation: CASSVESGRSETQYF. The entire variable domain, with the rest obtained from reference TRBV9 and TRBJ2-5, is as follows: DSGVTQTPKHLITATGQRVTLRCSPRSGDLSVYWYQQSLDQGLQFLIQYYNGEERAKGNILERFSAQQFPDLHSELNLSSLELGDSALYFCASSVESGRSETQYFGPGTRLLVL.

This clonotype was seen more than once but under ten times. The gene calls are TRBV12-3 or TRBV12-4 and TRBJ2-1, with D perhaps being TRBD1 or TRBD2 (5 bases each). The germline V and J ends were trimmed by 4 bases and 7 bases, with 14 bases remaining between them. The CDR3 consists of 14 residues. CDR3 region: CASSYAPGGNEQFF. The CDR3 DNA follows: TGTGCCAGCAGTTACGCCCCTGGGGGAAATGAGCAGTTCTTC.

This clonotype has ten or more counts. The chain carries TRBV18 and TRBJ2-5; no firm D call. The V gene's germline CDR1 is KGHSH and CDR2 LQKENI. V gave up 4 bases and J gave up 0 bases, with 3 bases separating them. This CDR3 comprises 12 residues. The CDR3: CASSQYQETQYF. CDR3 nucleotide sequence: TGTGCCAGCTCACAGTACCAAGAGACCCAGTACTTC.

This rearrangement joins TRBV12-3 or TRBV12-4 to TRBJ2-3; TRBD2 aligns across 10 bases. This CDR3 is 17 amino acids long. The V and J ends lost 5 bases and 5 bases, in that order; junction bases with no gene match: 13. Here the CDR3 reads CASSRPMSGREGDTQYF. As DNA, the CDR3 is TGTGCCAGCAGTCGCCCCATGAGCGGGAGGGAGGGAGATACGCAGTATTTT.

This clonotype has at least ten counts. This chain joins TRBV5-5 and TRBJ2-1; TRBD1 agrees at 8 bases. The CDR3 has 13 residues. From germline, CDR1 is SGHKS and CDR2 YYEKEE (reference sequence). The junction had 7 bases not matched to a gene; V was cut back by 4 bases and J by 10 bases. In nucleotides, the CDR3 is TGTGCCAGCAGCCAACACGGGACAGGAGAGCAGTTCTTC. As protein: CASSQHGTGEQFF.

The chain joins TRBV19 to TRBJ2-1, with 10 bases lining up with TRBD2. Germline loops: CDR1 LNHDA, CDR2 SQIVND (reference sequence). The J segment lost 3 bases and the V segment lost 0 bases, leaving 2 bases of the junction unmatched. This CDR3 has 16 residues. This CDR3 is CASSIDASGSYNEQFF. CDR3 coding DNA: TGTGCCAGTAGTATAGATGCTAGCGGGAGCTACAATGAGCAGTTCTTC.

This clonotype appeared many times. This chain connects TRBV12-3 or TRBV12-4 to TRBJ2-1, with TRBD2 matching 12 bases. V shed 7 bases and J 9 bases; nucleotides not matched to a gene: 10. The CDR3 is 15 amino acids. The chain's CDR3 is CASKPLAGGPSEQFF. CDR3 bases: TGTGCCAGCAAACCTCTAGCGGGAGGGCCCAGTGAGCAGTTCTTC.

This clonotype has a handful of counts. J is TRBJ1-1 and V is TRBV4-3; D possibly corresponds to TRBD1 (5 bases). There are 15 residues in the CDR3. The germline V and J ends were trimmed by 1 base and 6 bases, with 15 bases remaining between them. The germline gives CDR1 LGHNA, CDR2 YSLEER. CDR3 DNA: TGCGCCAGCAGCCAAGTGGGGTCAGGGACCGCTGAAGCTTTCTTT. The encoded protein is CASSQVGSGTAEAFF.

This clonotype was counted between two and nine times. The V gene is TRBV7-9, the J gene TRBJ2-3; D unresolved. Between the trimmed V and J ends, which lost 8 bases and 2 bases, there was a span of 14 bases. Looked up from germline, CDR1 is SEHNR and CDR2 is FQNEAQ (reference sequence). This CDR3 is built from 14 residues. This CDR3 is CASRPESYTDTQYF. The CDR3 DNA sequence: TGTGCCAGCCGGCCCGAGAGCTACACAGATACGCAGTATTTT.

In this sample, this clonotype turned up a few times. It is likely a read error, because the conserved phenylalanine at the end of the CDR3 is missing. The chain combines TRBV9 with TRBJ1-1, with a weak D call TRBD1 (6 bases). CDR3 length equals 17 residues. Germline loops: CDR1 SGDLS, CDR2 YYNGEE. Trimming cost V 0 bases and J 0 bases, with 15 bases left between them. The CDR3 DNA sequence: TGTGCCAGCAGCGTAGGACAGGCACAACTCTTGAACACTGAAGCTTTCCTT. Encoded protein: CASSVGQAQLLNTEAFL.

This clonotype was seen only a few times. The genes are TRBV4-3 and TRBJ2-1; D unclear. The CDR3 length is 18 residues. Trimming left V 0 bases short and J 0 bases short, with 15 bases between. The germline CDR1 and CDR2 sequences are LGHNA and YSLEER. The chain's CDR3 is CASSQDGVSLISYNEQFF. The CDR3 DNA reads TGCGCCAGCAGCCAAGATGGGGTTAGCCTTATCTCCTACAATGAGCAGTTCTTC.

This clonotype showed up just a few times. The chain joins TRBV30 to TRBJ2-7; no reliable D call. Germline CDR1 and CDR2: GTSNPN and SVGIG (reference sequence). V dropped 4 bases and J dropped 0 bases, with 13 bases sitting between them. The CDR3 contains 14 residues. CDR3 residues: CAWKHGHTSYEQYF. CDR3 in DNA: TGTGCCTGGAAGCACGGGCATACCTCCTACGAGCAGTACTTC.

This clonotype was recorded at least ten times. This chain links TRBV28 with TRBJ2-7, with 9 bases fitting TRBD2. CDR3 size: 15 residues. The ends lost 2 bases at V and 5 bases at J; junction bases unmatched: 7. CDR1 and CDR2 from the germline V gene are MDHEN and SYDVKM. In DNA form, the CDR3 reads TGTGCCAGCAGTTTAGGGGGGCTAGCGGGACACGAGCAGTACTTC. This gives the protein CASSLGGLAGHEQYF.

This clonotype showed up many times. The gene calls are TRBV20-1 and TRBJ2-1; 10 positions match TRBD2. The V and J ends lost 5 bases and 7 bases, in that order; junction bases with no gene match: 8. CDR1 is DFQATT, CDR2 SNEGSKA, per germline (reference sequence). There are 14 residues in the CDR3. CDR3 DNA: TGCAGTGCTCCTGCGCTAGCGGGAGTTAATGAGCAGTTCTTC. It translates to CSAPALAGVNEQFF.